Below, one T cell receptor beta chain is given with its context. Its antigen remains unidentified. This entry comes from a study of shared clonotypes between healthy human individuals. Whole-study results and caveats: The small donor group covered limited genetic and exposure diversity. Non-shared clonotypes displayed generation probabilities falling below those of clonotypes present in all four donors. Sequencing depth was predicted to influence how clonotypes are shared among donors. The study found about 5% of naive CD4 clonotypes shared across a few donors.

Measured with immunoSEQ multiplex PCR; TCRdb has only the in-frame clones, and not every one. The sample contains hundreds of thousands of clones, 96% of which appear only once. V shed 5 bases and J 8 bases; nucleotides not matched to a gene: 6. The CDR3 consists of 14 residues. From germline, CDR1 is SEHNR and CDR2 FQNEAQ (reference sequence). Terminally differentiated effector memory CD45RA+ cells were left out of the naive CD8 fraction, which was CD45RO-negative and positively selected for CCR7. This TCR was recovered from a woman between 25 and 40 years old in good health. Sequences were obtained from naive CD8+ T cells sorted from blood. The gene calls are TRBV7-9 and TRBJ1-4; 9 bases agree with TRBD1. The CDR3, as DNA: TGTGCCAGCAGCCCGGGACAGGGCTGGGAAAAACTGTTTTTT. Its translation: CASSPGQGWEKLFF.